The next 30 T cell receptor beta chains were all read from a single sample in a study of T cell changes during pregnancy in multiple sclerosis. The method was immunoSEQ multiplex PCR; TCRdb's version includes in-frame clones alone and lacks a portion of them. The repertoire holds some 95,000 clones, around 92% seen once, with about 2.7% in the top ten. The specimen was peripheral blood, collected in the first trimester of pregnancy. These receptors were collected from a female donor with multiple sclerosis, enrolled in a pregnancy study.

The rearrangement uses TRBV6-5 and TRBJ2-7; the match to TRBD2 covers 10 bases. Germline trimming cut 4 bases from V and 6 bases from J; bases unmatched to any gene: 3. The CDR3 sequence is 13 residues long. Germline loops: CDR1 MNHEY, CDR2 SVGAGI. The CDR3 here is CASSSGTSAEQYF. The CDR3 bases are TGTGCCAGCAGTTCCGGGACTAGCGCCGAGCAGTACTTC.

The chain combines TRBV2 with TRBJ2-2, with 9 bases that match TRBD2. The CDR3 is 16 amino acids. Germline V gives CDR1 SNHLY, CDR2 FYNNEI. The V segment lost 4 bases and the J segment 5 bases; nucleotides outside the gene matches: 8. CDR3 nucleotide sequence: TGTGCCAGCAGTGCCGGTAGCGGGAGAAATACCGGGGAGCTGTTTTTT. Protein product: CASSAGSGRNTGELFF.

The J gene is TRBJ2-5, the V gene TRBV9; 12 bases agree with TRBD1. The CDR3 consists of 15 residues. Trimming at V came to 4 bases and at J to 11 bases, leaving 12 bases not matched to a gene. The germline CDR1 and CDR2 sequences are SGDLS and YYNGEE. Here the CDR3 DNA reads TGTGCCAGCAGCCTCACGGGACAGGGGGCGTATGAGCAGTACTTC. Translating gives CASSLTGQGAYEQYF. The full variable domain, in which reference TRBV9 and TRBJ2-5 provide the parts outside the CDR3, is DSGVTQTPKHLITATGQRVTLRCSPRSGDLSVYWYQQSLDQGLQFLIQYYNGEERAKGNILERFSAQQFPDLHSELNLSSLELGDSALYFCASSLTGQGAYEQYFGPGTRLLVL.

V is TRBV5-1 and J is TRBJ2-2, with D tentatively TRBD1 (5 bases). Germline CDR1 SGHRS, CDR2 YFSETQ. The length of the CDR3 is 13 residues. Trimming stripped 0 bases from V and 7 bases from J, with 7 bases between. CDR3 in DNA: TGCGCCAGCAGCTTGGTAGGGGTCGGGGAGCTGTTTTTT. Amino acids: CASSLVGVGELFF.

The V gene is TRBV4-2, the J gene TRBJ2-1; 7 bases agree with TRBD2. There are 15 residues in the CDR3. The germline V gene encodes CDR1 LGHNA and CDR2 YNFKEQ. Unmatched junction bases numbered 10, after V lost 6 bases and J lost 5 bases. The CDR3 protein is CASSPLGGRDNEQFF. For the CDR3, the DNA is TGTGCCAGCAGTCCATTAGGCGGGAGAGACAATGAGCAGTTCTTC.

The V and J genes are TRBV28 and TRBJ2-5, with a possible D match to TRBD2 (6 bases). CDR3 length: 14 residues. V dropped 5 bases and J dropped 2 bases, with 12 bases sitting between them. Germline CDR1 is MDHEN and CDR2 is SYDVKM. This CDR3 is CASSQAGTQETQYF. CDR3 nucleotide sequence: TGTGCCAGCAGTCAGGCGGGGACTCAAGAGACCCAGTACTTC.

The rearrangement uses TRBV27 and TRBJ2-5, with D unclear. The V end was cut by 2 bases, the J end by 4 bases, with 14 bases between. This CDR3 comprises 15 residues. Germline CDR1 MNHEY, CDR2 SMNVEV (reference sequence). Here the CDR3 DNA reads TGTGCCAGCAGTTTAGAGGCAGCCACTGCAGAGACCCAGTACTTC. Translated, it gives CASSLEAATAETQYF.

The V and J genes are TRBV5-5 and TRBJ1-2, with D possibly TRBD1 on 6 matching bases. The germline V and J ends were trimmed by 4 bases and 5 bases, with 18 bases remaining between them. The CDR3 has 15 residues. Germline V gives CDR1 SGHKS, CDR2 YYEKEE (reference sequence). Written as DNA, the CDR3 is TGTGCCAGCAGCCGAGACGGGGGGGGGCTGTATGGCTACACCTTC. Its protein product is CASSRDGGGLYGYTF.

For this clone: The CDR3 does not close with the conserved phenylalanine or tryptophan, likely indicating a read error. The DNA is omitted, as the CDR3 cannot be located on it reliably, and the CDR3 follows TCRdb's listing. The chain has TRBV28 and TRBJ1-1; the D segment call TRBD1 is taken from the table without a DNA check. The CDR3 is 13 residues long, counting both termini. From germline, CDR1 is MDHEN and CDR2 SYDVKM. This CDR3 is CASSPLSTGEVDL.

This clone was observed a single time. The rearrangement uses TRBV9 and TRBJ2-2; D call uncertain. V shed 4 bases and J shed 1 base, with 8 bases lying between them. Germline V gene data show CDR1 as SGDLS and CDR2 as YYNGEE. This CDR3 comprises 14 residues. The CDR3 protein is CASSPPGNTGELFF. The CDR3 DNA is TGTGCCAGCAGCCCTCCGGGGAACACCGGGGAGCTGTTTTTT.

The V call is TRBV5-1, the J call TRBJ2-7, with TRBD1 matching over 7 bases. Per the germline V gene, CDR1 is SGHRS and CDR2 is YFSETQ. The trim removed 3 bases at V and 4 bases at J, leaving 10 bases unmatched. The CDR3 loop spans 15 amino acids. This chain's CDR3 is CASSSLRQGGYEQYF. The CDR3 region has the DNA TGCGCCAGCAGCTCACTCAGACAGGGCGGGTACGAGCAGTACTTC.

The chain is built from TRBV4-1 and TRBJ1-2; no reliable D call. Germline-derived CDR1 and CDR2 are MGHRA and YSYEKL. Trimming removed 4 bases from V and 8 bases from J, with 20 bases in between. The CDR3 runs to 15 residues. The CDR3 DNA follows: TGCGCCAGCAGCCGGTCTCCGGTGGGAGTAGACGGCTACACCTTC. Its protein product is CASSRSPVGVDGYTF.

The CDR3 loop reads CAISESLRQGLNTEAFF. The CDR3 nucleotides read TGTGCCATCAGTGAGTCCTTGAGACAGGGGCTGAACACTGAAGCTTTCTTT. This rearrangement joins TRBV10-3 to TRBJ1-1, with 8 bases fitting TRBD1. The CDR3 length is 17 residues. Losses at the gene ends were 0 bases for V and 0 bases for J; bases not matched to a gene: 6. Germline V gives CDR1 ENHRY, CDR2 SYGVKD.

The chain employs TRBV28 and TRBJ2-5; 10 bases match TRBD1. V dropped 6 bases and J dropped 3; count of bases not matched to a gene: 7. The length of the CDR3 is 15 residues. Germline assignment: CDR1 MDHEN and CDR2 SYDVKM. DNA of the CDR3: TGTGCCAGCAGGTCCGGGACAGGGGTGGAAGAGACCCAGTACTTC. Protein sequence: CASRSGTGVEETQYF. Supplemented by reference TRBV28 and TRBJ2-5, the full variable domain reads DVKVTQSSRYLVKRTGEKVFLECVQDMDHENMFWYRQDPGLGLRLIYFSYDVKMKEKGDIPEGYSVSREKKERFSLILESASTNQTSMYLCASRSGTGVEETQYFGPGTRLLVL.

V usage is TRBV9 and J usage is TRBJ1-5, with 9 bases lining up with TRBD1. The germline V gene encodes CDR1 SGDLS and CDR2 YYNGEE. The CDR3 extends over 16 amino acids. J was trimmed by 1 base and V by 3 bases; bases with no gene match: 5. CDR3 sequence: CASSGPGQGSNQPQHF. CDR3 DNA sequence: TGTGCCAGCAGCGGTCCGGGACAGGGAAGCAATCAGCCCCAGCATTTT.

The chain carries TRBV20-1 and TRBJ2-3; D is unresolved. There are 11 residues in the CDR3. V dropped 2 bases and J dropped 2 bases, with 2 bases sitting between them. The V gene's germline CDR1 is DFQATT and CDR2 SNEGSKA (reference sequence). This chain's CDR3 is CSARLTDTQYF. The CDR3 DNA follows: TGCAGTGCTAGACTCACAGATACGCAGTATTTT.

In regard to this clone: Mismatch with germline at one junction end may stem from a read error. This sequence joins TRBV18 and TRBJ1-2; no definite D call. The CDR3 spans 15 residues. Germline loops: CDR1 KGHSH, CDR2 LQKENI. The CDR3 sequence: CASSPPQAIGYGYTF. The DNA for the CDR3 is TGTGCCAGCTCCCCACCGCAGGCCATTGGGTATGGCTACACCTTC.

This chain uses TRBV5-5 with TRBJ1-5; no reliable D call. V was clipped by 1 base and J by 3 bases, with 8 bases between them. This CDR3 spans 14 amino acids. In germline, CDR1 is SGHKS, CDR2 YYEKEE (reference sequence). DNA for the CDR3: TGTGCCAGCAGCTTGATGGGCTTCAATCAGCCCCAGCATTTT. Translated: CASSLMGFNQPQHF.

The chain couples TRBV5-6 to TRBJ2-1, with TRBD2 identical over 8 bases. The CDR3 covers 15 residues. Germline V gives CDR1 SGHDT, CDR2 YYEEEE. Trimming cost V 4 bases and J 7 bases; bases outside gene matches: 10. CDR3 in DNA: TGTGCCAGCAGCCCGCTAGCGGGCCCAGAGAATGAGCAGTTCTTC. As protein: CASSPLAGPENEQFF.

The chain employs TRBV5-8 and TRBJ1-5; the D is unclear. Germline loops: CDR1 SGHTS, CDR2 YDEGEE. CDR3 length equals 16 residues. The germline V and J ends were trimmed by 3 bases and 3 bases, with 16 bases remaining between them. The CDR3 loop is CASSSPPEGDNQPQHF. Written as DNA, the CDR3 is TGTGCCAGCAGCTCCCCCCCCGAGGGAGACAATCAGCCCCAGCATTTT.

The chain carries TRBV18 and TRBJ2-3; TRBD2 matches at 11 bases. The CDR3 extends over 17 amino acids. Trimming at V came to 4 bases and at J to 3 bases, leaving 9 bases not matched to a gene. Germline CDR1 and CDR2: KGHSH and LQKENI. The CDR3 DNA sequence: TGTGCCAGCTCACTAACTAAGACTAGCGGGAATACAGATACGCAGTATTTT. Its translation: CASSLTKTSGNTDTQYF.

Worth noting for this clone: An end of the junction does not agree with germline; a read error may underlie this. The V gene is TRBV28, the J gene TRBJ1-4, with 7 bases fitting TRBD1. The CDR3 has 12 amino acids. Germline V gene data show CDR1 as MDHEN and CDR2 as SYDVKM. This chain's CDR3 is CASSLLPGTVTF. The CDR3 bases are TGTGCCAGCAGTTTACTCCCCGGGACAGTAACTTTT.

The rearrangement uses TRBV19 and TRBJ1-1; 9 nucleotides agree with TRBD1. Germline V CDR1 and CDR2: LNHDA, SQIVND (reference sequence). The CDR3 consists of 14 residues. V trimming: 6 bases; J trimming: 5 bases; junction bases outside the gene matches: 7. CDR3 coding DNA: TGTGCCAGTAGCCCAACAGGGGGCGGAACTGAAGCTTTCTTT. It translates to CASSPTGGGTEAFF.

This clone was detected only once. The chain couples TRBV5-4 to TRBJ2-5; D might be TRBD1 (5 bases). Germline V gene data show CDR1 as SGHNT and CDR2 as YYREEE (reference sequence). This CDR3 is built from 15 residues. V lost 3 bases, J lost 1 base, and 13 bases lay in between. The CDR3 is CASSSTQDPQETQYF. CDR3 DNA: TGTGCCAGCAGCTCGACACAGGACCCCCAAGAGACCCAGTACTTC.

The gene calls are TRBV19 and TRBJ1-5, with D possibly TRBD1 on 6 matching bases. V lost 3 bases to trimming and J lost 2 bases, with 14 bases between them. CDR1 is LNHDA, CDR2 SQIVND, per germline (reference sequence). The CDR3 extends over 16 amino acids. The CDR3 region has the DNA TGTGCCAGTAGTATTAGGGGGTCCGGCCGCAATCAGCCCCAGCATTTT. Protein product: CASSIRGSGRNQPQHF.

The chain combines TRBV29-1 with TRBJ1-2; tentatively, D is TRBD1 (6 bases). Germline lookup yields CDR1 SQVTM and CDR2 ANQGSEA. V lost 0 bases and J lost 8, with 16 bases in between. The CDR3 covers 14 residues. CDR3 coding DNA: TGCAGCGTTGAAGATGGGGGGGGGCTTAGAGGCTACACCTTC. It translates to CSVEDGGGLRGYTF. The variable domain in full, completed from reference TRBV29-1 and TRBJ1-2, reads SAVISQKPSRDICQRGTSLTIQCQVDSQVTMMFWYRQQPGQSLTLIATANQGSEATYESGFVIDKFPISRPNLTFSTLTVSNMSPEDSSIYLCSVEDGGGLRGYTFGSGTRLTVV.

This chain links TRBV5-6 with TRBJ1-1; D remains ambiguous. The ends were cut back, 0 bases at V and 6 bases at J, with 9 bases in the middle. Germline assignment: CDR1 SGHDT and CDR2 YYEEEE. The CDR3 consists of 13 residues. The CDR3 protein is CASSLVGEPEAFF. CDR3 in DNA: TGTGCCAGCAGCTTGGTTGGGGAGCCTGAAGCTTTCTTT. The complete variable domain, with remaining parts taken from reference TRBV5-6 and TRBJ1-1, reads DAGVTQSPTHLIKTRGQQVTLRCSPKSGHDTVSWYQQALGQGPQFIFQYYEEEERQRGNFPDRFSGHQFPNYSSELNVNALLLGDSALYLCASSLVGEPEAFFGQGTRLTVV.

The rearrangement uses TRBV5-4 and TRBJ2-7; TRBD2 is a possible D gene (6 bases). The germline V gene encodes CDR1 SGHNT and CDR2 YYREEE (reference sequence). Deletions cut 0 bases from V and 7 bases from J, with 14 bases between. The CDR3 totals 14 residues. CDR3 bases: TGTGCCAGCAGCTTGGGCGGGGAGCTAGGTGAGCAGTACTTC. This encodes CASSLGGELGEQYF.

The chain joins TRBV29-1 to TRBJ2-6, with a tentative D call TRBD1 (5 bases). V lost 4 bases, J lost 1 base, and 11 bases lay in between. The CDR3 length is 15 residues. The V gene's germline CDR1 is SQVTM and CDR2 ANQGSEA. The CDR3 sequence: CSVVRGESGANVLTF. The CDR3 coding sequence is TGCAGCGTTGTTAGGGGCGAATCTGGGGCCAACGTCCTGACTTTC.

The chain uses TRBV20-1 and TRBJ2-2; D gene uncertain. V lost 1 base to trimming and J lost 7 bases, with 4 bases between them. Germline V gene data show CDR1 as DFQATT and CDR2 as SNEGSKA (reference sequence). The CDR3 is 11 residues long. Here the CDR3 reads CSARGLGELFF. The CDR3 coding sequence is TGCAGTGCTAGAGGACTCGGGGAGCTGTTTTTT.